Below, 29 T cell receptor beta chains from the same sample are listed, as sequenced in a study of cytomegalovirus exposure and HLA in healthy donors. PCR primers comprised 60 Vbeta and 13 Jbeta primers. Clones were sequenced by immunoSEQ multiplex PCR, and TCRdb holds only the in-frame ones, with some missing. The sample has under 150,000 clones, over 60% seen once; the top ten hold 1.5% to 2%. The material sequenced was PBMCs. Receptors were obtained from a woman aged 25 to 45 in good health and CMV-seronegative.

The chain employs TRBV2 and TRBJ1-2, with D hard to call. V shed 1 base and J shed 3 bases, with 6 bases lying between them. The CDR3 runs to 13 residues. Germline lookup yields CDR1 SNHLY and CDR2 FYNNEI. The CDR3 sequence: CASSEGADYGYTF. The CDR3 DNA follows: TGTGCCAGCAGTGAAGGGGCAGACTATGGCTACACCTTC.

The rearrangement joins TRBV6-1 to TRBJ2-7, with 10 bases lining up with TRBD2. This CDR3 contains 15 residues. The J segment lost 2 bases and the V segment lost 2 bases, leaving 3 bases of the junction unmatched. Germline CDR1 and CDR2: MNHNS and SASEGT. DNA for the CDR3: TGTGCCAGCAGTGAAAGAAGCGGGGGGGCCTACGAGCAGTACTTC. Translating gives CASSERSGGAYEQYF.

The chain carries TRBV7-2 and TRBJ1-6; a weak D match, TRBD1 (5 bases). The CDR3 contains 15 residues. Germline CDR1 reads SGHTA; CDR2 reads FQGNSA. V was shortened by 5 bases and J by 6 bases, with 14 bases between the two germline ends. CDR3 nucleotides: TGTGCCAGCAGCCGAAGGGGAGGGATTAATTCACCCCTCCACTTT. Its translation is CASSRRGGINSPLHF.

The chain combines TRBV5-1 with TRBJ2-2, with 9 bases matching TRBD2. Germline V gene lookup returns CDR1 SGHRS and CDR2 YFSETQ. V lost 0 bases, J lost 8 bases, and 8 bases stayed unmatched. The CDR3 runs 16 residues. The CDR3 DNA is TGCGCCAGCAGCTTGGTTAGCGGGGGCCTCGCTGGGGAGCTGTTTTTT. Protein product: CASSLVSGGLAGELFF.

V usage is TRBV18 and J usage is TRBJ1-2; 7 bases agree with TRBD1. J gave up 0 bases and V 4 bases, and 17 bases lay outside the gene matches. The CDR3 totals 19 residues. Looked up from germline, CDR1 is KGHSH and CDR2 is LQKENI. This CDR3 reads CASSRFDRALHGANYGYTF. In DNA, the CDR3 is TGTGCCAGCTCACGTTTTGACAGGGCACTCCATGGTGCTAACTATGGCTACACCTTC.

In this sample, this clone turned up many times. CDR3 DNA: TGTGCCAGTCGAGCCGGGACACACTCCTACGAGCAGTACTTC. This sequence encodes CASRAGTHSYEQYF. J is TRBJ2-7 and V is TRBV19; perhaps TRBD1 as D (6 bases). The CDR3 contains 14 residues. The germline V and J ends were trimmed by 8 bases and 0 bases, with 14 bases remaining between them. Germline loops: CDR1 LNHDA, CDR2 SQIVND (reference sequence).

The chain employs TRBV28 and TRBJ1-2; TRBD1 might be the D (5 bases). Germline V CDR1 and CDR2: MDHEN, SYDVKM. Trimming removed 6 bases at V and 7 bases at J, with 6 bases between. The CDR3 loop spans 10 amino acids. The CDR3 spells CASRRGGYTF. The CDR3 DNA reads as TGTGCCAGCAGAAGGGGTGGCTACACCTTC.

The genes are TRBV5-1 and TRBJ1-4; 9 bases are shared with TRBD1. The CDR3 consists of 15 residues. CDR1 and CDR2 from the germline V gene are SGHRS and YFSETQ. Losses at the gene ends were 0 bases for V and 4 bases for J; bases not matched to a gene: 1. CDR3 bases: TGCGCCAGCAGCTTGGGGGGACAGGGTAATGAAAAACTGTTTTTT. It specifies CASSLGGQGNEKLFF.

This sequence joins TRBV9 and TRBJ2-2; D perhaps matches TRBD2 (5 bases). Germline V lookup: CDR1 SGDLS, CDR2 YYNGEE. There are 13 residues in the CDR3. Trimming removed 0 bases at V and 6 bases at J, with 6 bases between. The CDR3 reads CASSVVGAGELFF. The CDR3 nucleotides read TGTGCCAGCAGCGTAGTCGGGGCCGGGGAGCTGTTTTTT.

The chain carries TRBV4-2 and TRBJ2-5; D may be TRBD2 (6 bases). Trimming pared 1 base from V and 0 bases from J, leaving 9 bases between. The germline gives CDR1 LGHNA, CDR2 YNFKEQ. The CDR3 is made up of 15 amino acids. The CDR3 loop reads CASSQVLAYQETQYF. The CDR3 coding sequence is TGTGCCAGCAGCCAAGTCCTAGCGTACCAAGAGACCCAGTACTTC.

V usage is TRBV19 and J usage is TRBJ1-1; tentatively, D is TRBD1 (5 bases). The V end was cut by 5 bases, the J end by 4 bases, with 17 bases between. The CDR3 totals 15 residues. Germline V CDR1 and CDR2: LNHDA, SQIVND (reference sequence). In DNA form, the CDR3 reads TGTGCCAGTAGTCTCCAAACAGGCCTCACCACTGAAGCTTTCTTT. Its protein product is CASSLQTGLTTEAFF.

This clone appeared once. The V gene is TRBV6-5, the J gene TRBJ2-3, with D maybe TRBD1 (5 bases). Deletions cut 2 bases from V and 6 bases from J, with 15 bases between. CDR1 is MNHEY, CDR2 SVGAGI, per germline. This CDR3 is 15 amino acids long. This CDR3 is CASSYQGVGSDTQYF. For the CDR3, the DNA is TGTGCCAGCAGTTACCAAGGGGTGGGGTCCGATACGCAGTATTTT.

The V call is TRBV6-1, the J call TRBJ1-5; 10 bases are shared with TRBD1. The CDR3 loop spans 14 amino acids. V was pared by 7 bases and J by 4 bases, with 4 bases of the junction left unmatched. Germline V gene data show CDR1 as MNHNS and CDR2 as SASEGT. The CDR3 bases are TGTGCCAGCATTTGGACAGGGGGGAATCAGCCCCAGCATTTT. It encodes CASIWTGGNQPQHF.

The rearrangement joins TRBV4-1 to TRBJ1-5; D is undetermined. This CDR3 spans 15 amino acids. Looked up from germline, CDR1 is MGHRA and CDR2 is YSYEKL. Trimming removed 4 bases at V and 0 bases at J, with 10 bases between. For the CDR3, the DNA is TGCGCCAGCAGCCCCGGTTTAGTTAGCAATCAGCCCCAGCATTTT. Its translation is CASSPGLVSNQPQHF.

The chain links TRBV7-2 to TRBJ2-5, with 12 positions matching TRBD2. J lost 5 bases, V lost 5 bases, and 9 bases had no gene match. The V gene's germline CDR1 is SGHTA and CDR2 FQGNSA. The CDR3 covers 16 residues. Written as DNA, the CDR3 is TGTGCCAGCAGCCTGGGCCTAGCGGGGGGGGCGGAGACCCAGTACTTC. Translating gives CASSLGLAGGAETQYF.

This clone was seen more than once but under ten times. The J gene is TRBJ1-2, the V gene TRBV28; 7 bases are shared with TRBD1. Trimming took 5 bases from V and 0 from J; bases not matched to a gene: 15. The CDR3 sequence is 18 residues long. CDR1 and CDR2 (germline): MDHEN, SYDVKM. Written as DNA, the CDR3 is TGTGCCAGCAGTACCCGTACAGGGGTGAACCTTCCTAACTATGGCTACACCTTC. Translation: CASSTRTGVNLPNYGYTF.

The rearrangement joins TRBV9 to TRBJ1-2, with D perhaps TRBD1 (5 bases). This CDR3 region has 15 residues. From germline, CDR1 is SGDLS and CDR2 YYNGEE. Trimming took 3 bases from V and 2 from J, leaving 14 bases between them. Here the CDR3 reads CASSAPGGLNYGYTF. The CDR3 DNA follows: TGTGCCAGCAGCGCCCCCGGGGGATTGAACTATGGCTACACCTTC.

The chain recombines TRBV7-3 with TRBJ2-3; TRBD1 agrees at 7 bases. There are 17 residues in the CDR3. The V and J ends lost 3 bases and 1 base, in that order; junction bases with no gene match: 10. Germline lookup yields CDR1 SGHTA and CDR2 FQGTGA. Here the CDR3 reads CASSLRIGGGGTDTQYF. CDR3 nucleotide sequence: TGTGCCAGCAGCTTGAGGATAGGGGGCGGAGGCACAGATACGCAGTATTTT.

The V and J genes are TRBV11-3 and TRBJ2-5; D possibly corresponds to TRBD2 (7 bases). From germline, CDR1 is SGHNT and CDR2 YENEEA. V lost 5 bases to trimming and J lost 1 base, with 14 bases between them. The CDR3 has 15 amino acids. The CDR3 region is CASSGGAGAQETQYF. The DNA for the CDR3 is TGTGCCAGCAGCGGGGGGGCGGGGGCCCAAGAGACCCAGTACTTC.

This sequence joins TRBV19 and TRBJ1-6, with TRBD1 matching over 10 bases. Germline-derived CDR1 and CDR2 are LNHDA and SQIVND (reference sequence). The V segment lost 3 bases and the J segment 14 bases; nucleotides outside the gene matches: 16. The CDR3 covers 17 residues. CDR3 sequence reads: CASSMLTGGAVWGTLHF. Here the CDR3 DNA reads TGTGCCAGTAGTATGCTGACAGGGGGCGCGGTATGGGGGACCCTCCACTTT.

This clone has only one observation. The gene calls are TRBV4-2 and TRBJ2-1; possibly TRBD2 for D (7 bases). The CDR3 sequence is 16 residues long. Trimming took off 3 bases at V and 4 bases at J, with 16 bases between the two ends. Germline V gene lookup returns CDR1 LGHNA and CDR2 YNFKEQ. The CDR3 bases are TGTGCCAGCAGCCACCAGAGGGGGGGGGCGTACAATGAGCAGTTCTTC. Translating it yields CASSHQRGGAYNEQFF.

The rearrangement joins TRBV6-5 to TRBJ1-3, with D tentatively TRBD1 (6 bases). V lost 4 bases and J lost 1, with 14 bases in between. This CDR3 is built from 16 residues. Germline assignment: CDR1 MNHEY and CDR2 SVGAGI. CDR3 nucleotide sequence: TGTGCCAGCAGTTCCCCACAGGGTAGATCTGGAAACACCATATATTTT. Its translation is CASSSPQGRSGNTIYF.

The chain combines TRBV30 with TRBJ1-1, with 9 bases lining up with TRBD1. CDR3 size: 14 residues. The trim removed 4 bases at V and 5 bases at J, leaving 8 bases unmatched. CDR1 and CDR2 from the germline V gene are GTSNPN and SVGIG (reference sequence). CDR3 region: CAWTRQGVETEAFF. The DNA of the CDR3 is TGTGCCTGGACCCGACAGGGGGTCGAGACTGAAGCTTTCTTT.

CDR3 nucleotide sequence: TGTGCCAGCAGCTTTAGGACTAGCGGGGGGAATGAGCAGTTCTTC. This gives the protein CASSFRTSGGNEQFF. The chain uses TRBV11-2 and TRBJ2-1; 14 bases are shared with TRBD2. From germline, CDR1 is SGHAT and CDR2 FQNNGV. This CDR3 is 15 amino acids long. V shed 3 bases, J shed 7 bases, and the junction held 2 bases outside the gene matches.

The rearrangement uses TRBV6-1 and TRBJ1-1, with unresolved D. The CDR3 sequence is 11 residues long. CDR1 is MNHNS, CDR2 SASEGT, per germline. V lost 9 bases and J lost 14, with 19 bases in between. The CDR3 nucleotides are TGTGCCAGTTACGACGTGGTGGAGGAATTCTTT. Translation gives CASYDVVEEFF.

This clone was found once. The chain links TRBV5-1 to TRBJ2-3, with D possibly TRBD1 on 5 matching bases. Deletions cut 1 base from V and 5 bases from J, with 23 bases between. Germline V CDR1 and CDR2: SGHRS, YFSETQ. The CDR3 spans 18 residues. The DNA for the CDR3 is TGCGCCAGCAGCTTGAGCCCGACAGTGTCAGGCCCCGGAGATACGCAGTATTTT. This translates into CASSLSPTVSGPGDTQYF.

The CDR3 bases are TGCGCCAGCAGCTTCAACGCTGACAGCTATGAAGCTTTCTTT. It specifies CASSFNADSYEAFF. The V and J genes are TRBV5-1 and TRBJ1-1; possible D gene TRBD1, 5 bases. V dropped 2 bases and J dropped 7 bases, with 15 bases sitting between them. The germline CDR1 and CDR2 sequences are SGHRS and YFSETQ. There are 14 residues in the CDR3.

The chain carries TRBV4-1 and TRBJ1-1; possibly TRBD1 for D (5 bases). The V gene lost 1 base and the J gene lost 2 bases, with 14 bases spanning the gap. The V gene's germline CDR1 is MGHRA and CDR2 YSYEKL. The CDR3 spans 16 residues. In DNA, the CDR3 is TGCGCCAGCAGCCAAGTCCAGGGTGTGGTTAACACTGAAGCTTTCTTT. It codes for CASSQVQGVVNTEAFF.

The V gene is TRBV5-1, the J gene TRBJ1-2; 9 bases fit TRBD1. CDR3 length: 15 amino acids. V shed 4 bases and J 7 bases; nucleotides not matched to a gene: 11. The germline V gene has CDR1 SGHRS and CDR2 YFSETQ. CDR3 DNA sequence: TGCGCCAGCAGCAATGGACAGGGGTATGTAGGTGGCTACACCTTC. Its translation is CASSNGQGYVGGYTF.